The rows below give T cell receptor beta chains drawn from one sample of a study of blood T cell repertoires in COVID-19. Assay used: immunoSEQ multiplex PCR; TCRdb lists only in-frame clones, some missing. This table has about 310,000 clones, about 88% appearing once. The sequencing sample was made of peripheral blood. Source of these receptors: a man in his 70s with acute or convalescent COVID-19. Each CDR3 is given with its conserved first and last residue. Fields, in order: CDR3 length, D gene, V gene, clone size, J gene, CDR3 protein, CDR3 DNA. A D gene is named only where the DNA matches it firmly. For some rows the clone size is stated as once, few or many, or as a class when expanded; others skip it.

16	TRBD2	TRBV3-1/TRBV3-2	few	TRBJ2-5	CASSQGRTSGRETQYF	TGTGCCAGCAGCCAAGGGCGGACTAGCGGAAGAGAGACCCAGTACTTC
15	TRBD2	TRBV7-2	.	TRBJ2-4	CASSSRGGGRNIQYF	TGTGCCAGCAGCTCTCGTGGGGGAGGGCGAAACATTCAGTACTTC
14	.	TRBV19	.	TRBJ2-7	CASSIIGDRAKQYF	TGTGCCAGTAGTATTATAGGGGATAGGGCCAAGCAGTACTTC
22	.	TRBV21-1	.	TRBJ2-5	CASSMQPQTSRGSPKYQETQYF	TGTGCCAGCAGCATGCAGCCTCAAACTAGCCGAGGTTCCCCCAAGTACCAAGAGACCCAGTACTTC
14	.	TRBV5-4	.	TRBJ2-7	CASSLGQENYEQYF	TGTGCCAGCAGCTTGGGACAGGAAAACTACGAGCAGTACTTC
15	TRBD1	TRBV7-8	.	TRBJ2-7	CASSLGWTGIYEQYF	TGTGCCAGCAGCTTAGGTTGGACAGGGATCTACGAGCAGTACTTC
14	.	TRBV4-1	.	TRBJ2-5	CASSQATGQETQYF	TGCGCCAGCAGCCAAGCCACAGGACAAGAGACCCAGTACTTC
13	.	TRBV29-1	.	TRBJ1-1	CSVVRTLNTEAFF	TGCAGCGTTGTCCGGACACTGAACACTGAAGCTTTCTTT
13	.	TRBV9	.	TRBJ2-3	CASTRTSTDTQYF	TGTGCCAGCACCAGGACTAGCACAGATACGCAGTATTTT
14	.	TRBV28	.	TRBJ1-6	CASSSPYPGTPLHF	TGTGCCAGCAGTTCCCCGTACCCCGGGACACCCCTCCACTTT
16	.	TRBV3-1/TRBV3-2	.	TRBJ1-2	CASSQSGAATIYGYTF	TGTGCCAGCAGCCAGTCAGGGGCCGCCACAATCTATGGCTACACCTTC
14	TRBD1	TRBV6-5	.	TRBJ2-5	CASRDRGKGETQYF	TGTGCCAGTAGGGACAGGGGGAAAGGAGAGACCCAGTACTTC
14	.	TRBV19	.	TRBJ1-1	CAIRSQGKGTEAFF	TGTGCCATTCGATCACAGGGAAAGGGCACTGAAGCTTTCTTT
16	TRBD2	TRBV7-9	.	TRBJ2-7	CASSLGTSGVVHEQYF	TGTGCCAGCAGCTTAGGAACTAGCGGGGTCGTCCACGAGCAGTACTTC
16	.	TRBV6-6	.	TRBJ1-6	CASYSWTGGYNSPLHF	TGTGCCAGCTACAGTTGGACCGGGGGCTATAATTCACCCCTCCACTTT
16	.	TRBV4-2	.	TRBJ1-5	CASSIVEGEGNQPQHF	TGTGCCAGCAGCATTGTGGAAGGGGAGGGCAATCAGCCCCAGCATTTT
16	TRBD1	TRBV14	.	TRBJ2-3	CASSRLPGQGSDTQYF	TGTGCCAGCAGCCGCCTCCCGGGACAGGGCTCAGATACGCAGTATTTT
14	.	TRBV7-2	.	TRBJ2-7	CASSPQVLSYEQYF	TGTGCCAGCAGCCCACAGGTACTCTCCTACGAGCAGTACTTC
15	.	TRBV28	.	TRBJ2-6	CASRPQGSGANVLTF	TGTGCCAGCAGGCCCCAGGGGAGTGGGGCCAACGTCCTGACTTTC
14	TRBD1	TRBV7-2	few	TRBJ1-5	CASSSQGGRQPQHF	TGTGCCAGCAGCTCCCAGGGGGGACGGCAGCCCCAGCATTTT
14	.	TRBV5-1	.	TRBJ1-1	CASSLVRGLTEAFF	TGCGCCAGCAGCTTGGTGCGGGGGCTGACTGAAGCTTTCTTT
15	TRBD2	TRBV14	.	TRBJ2-1	CASAKLAGGGDEQFF	TGTGCCAGTGCTAAACTAGCGGGAGGAGGGGATGAGCAGTTCTTC
14	TRBD1	TRBV6-6	.	TRBJ1-6	CASSYAGGGSPLHF	TGTGCCAGCAGTTACGCAGGGGGAGGTTCACCCCTCCACTTT
14	TRBD1	TRBV7-9	.	TRBJ2-7	CATTPGWRQGEQYF	TGTGCCACCACCCCTGGATGGAGACAGGGTGAGCAGTACTTC
13	.	TRBV10-1	.	TRBJ1-1	CASSEGQNTEAFF	TGCGCCAGCAGTGAGGGACAGAACACTGAAGCTTTCTTT
16	TRBD2	TRBV19	once	TRBJ2-4	CASSPWTSGRTNIQYF	TGTGCCAGTAGTCCTTGGACTAGCGGGAGAACAAACATTCAGTACTTC
14	.	TRBV18	.	TRBJ2-5	CASSPGGSGETQYF	TGTGCCAGCTCACCGGGTGGGTCGGGGGAGACCCAGTACTTC
13	.	TRBV7-3	few	TRBJ2-7	CASSEDRLGEQYF	TGTGCCAGCAGCGAAGACAGGTTGGGCGAGCAGTACTTC
17	TRBD1	TRBV5-1	.	TRBJ1-3	CASSIGQVNPTGNTIYF	TGCGCCAGCAGCATTGGACAGGTGAACCCTACTGGAAACACCATATATTTT
17	TRBD2	TRBV27	.	TRBJ2-3	CASSRTSGRSRTDTQYF	TGTGCCAGCAGTCGTACTAGCGGGAGGTCCCGCACAGATACGCAGTATTTT
14	.	TRBV10-3	.	TRBJ2-7	CAISEDSDSYEQYF	TGTGCCATCAGTGAAGACTCCGATTCCTACGAGCAGTACTTC
15	TRBD1	TRBV4-2	.	TRBJ2-3	CASSQDRGQGDTQYF	TGTGCCAGCAGCCAAGACAGGGGGCAGGGAGATACGCAGTATTTT
17	.	TRBV4-3	few	TRBJ1-1	CASSQEFVGTSNTEAFF	TGCGCCAGCAGCCAAGAGTTCGTGGGGACAAGTAACACTGAAGCTTTCTTT
15	TRBD1	TRBV19	.	TRBJ2-7	CASSIPGQGAGEQYF	TGTGCCAGTAGTATACCGGGACAGGGGGCTGGCGAGCAGTACTTC
12	.	TRBV12-3/TRBV12-4	few	TRBJ2-7	CASSFGQYEQYF	TGTGCCAGCAGTTTTGGACAGTACGAGCAGTACTTC
15	TRBD1	TRBV2	.	TRBJ2-7	CASSPGQGASYEQYF	TGTGCCAGCAGCCCAGGACAGGGGGCGTCCTACGAGCAGTACTTC
18	.	TRBV5-6	.	TRBJ1-4	CASSQKMGLRTTNEKLFF	TGTGCCAGCAGCCAGAAGATGGGACTGAGAACAACTAATGAAAAACTGTTTTTT
13	TRBD1	TRBV19	.	TRBJ2-3	CATRTGPTDTQYF	TGTGCCACCCGGACAGGGCCCACAGATACGCAGTATTTT
14	.	TRBV21-1	.	TRBJ2-7	CARMTSGPSYEQYF	TGTGCCAGAATGACTAGCGGGCCTTCCTACGAGCAGTACTTC